These 26 T cell receptor beta chains were all obtained from the same sample, sequenced in a study of blood T cell repertoires in acute mononucleosis. Profiling relied on immunoSEQ multiplex PCR, and the TCRdb table lists in-frame clones only, not all of them. The table shows thousands of clones, with around a quarter occurring only once. Time point given: acute infectious mononucleosis, at clinical presentation within 2 weeks of symptom onset (visit 1). Sequenced here: EBV YVL epitope tetramer+ CD8+ T cells sorted from PBMCs, sampled during acute infectious mononucleosis. Documented subset: CD8 T cells binding a tetramer with EBV BRLF1 109-117 peptide (YVL-BR). The receptors originated from a woman aged 18-29 years with infectious mononucleosis caused by EBV.

A note on this clone: It is likely a read error: a sequence one base away is far more abundant. The same CDR3 arises from other DNA sequences in this sample as well. The chain employs TRBV6-4 and TRBJ2-1; the match to TRBD2 covers 9 bases. The CDR3 runs to 14 residues. Germline CDR1 and CDR2: MRHNA and SNTAGT. In nucleotides, the CDR3 is TGTGCCAGCAGCCTAGCGGGGCCAAGCAATGAACAGTTCTTC. This sequence encodes CASSLAGPSNEQFF.

This clone was picked up many times. Additional DNA sequences in this sample encode the identical CDR3. The rearrangement uses TRBV5-4 and TRBJ2-7; 10 nucleotides agree with TRBD2. The length of the CDR3 is 16 residues. Germline trimming cut 4 bases from V and 2 bases from J; bases unmatched to any gene: 9. Germline V gives CDR1 SGHNT, CDR2 YYREEE (reference sequence). The CDR3 nucleotides are TGTGCCAGCAGCCGATGGACTAGCGGCCGAACCTACGAGCAGTACTTC. Its translation: CASSRWTSGRTYEQYF.

This chain links TRBV11-3 with TRBJ2-7; no definite D call. V was shortened by 0 bases and J by 2 bases, with 14 bases between the two germline ends. The CDR3 is made up of 16 amino acids. Germline values: CDR1 SGHNT, CDR2 YENEEA. The CDR3 DNA reads TGTGCCAGCAGCTTAGACAGCCCCCTAATCCCCTACGAGCAGTACTTC. Its translation is CASSLDSPLIPYEQYF.

There are a few counts of this clone. J is TRBJ2-2 and V is TRBV5-6; perhaps TRBD2 as D (6 bases). V dropped 2 bases and J dropped 6 bases, with 14 bases sitting between them. This CDR3 region has 15 residues. Germline values: CDR1 SGHDT, CDR2 YYEEEE. The CDR3 nucleotides read TGTGCCAGCAGCTTAACGTACGGAGGGGCCGGGGAGCTGTTTTTT. Its protein product is CASSLTYGGAGELFF. The complete variable domain, with remaining parts taken from reference TRBV5-6 and TRBJ2-2, reads DAGVTQSPTHLIKTRGQQVTLRCSPKSGHDTVSWYQQALGQGPQFIFQYYEEEERQRGNFPDRFSGHQFPNYSSELNVNALLLGDSALYLCASSLTYGGAGELFFGEGSRLTVL.

This clone counts as hyperexpanded. Within the sample, other DNA sequences also encode this same CDR3. The rearrangement uses TRBV6-5 and TRBJ2-5, with 7 bases matching TRBD1. Germline CDR1 is MNHEY and CDR2 is SVGAGI. The ends lost 6 bases at V and 4 bases at J; junction bases unmatched: 11. CDR3 length: 15 residues. As DNA, the CDR3 is TGTGCCAGCAGGCAGTTGACAGGGAGTGGAGAGACCCAGTACTTC. This sequence encodes CASRQLTGSGETQYF.

By proportion, this clone is medium-sized. This chain connects TRBV11-2 to TRBJ2-7, with D tentatively TRBD2 (6 bases). Trimming removed 9 bases at V and 0 bases at J, with 9 bases between. Germline V gene data show CDR1 as SGHAT and CDR2 as FQNNGV. This CDR3 has 12 amino acids. CDR3 bases: TGTGCCAGTCGGGGGAACTCCTACGAGCAGTACTTC. Its protein is CASRGNSYEQYF.

This clone was counted only a few times. The chain employs TRBV7-3 and TRBJ2-3, with 7 nucleotides matching TRBD2. This CDR3 comprises 19 residues. The V segment lost 2 bases and the J segment 4 bases; nucleotides outside the gene matches: 18. Germline CDR1 is SGHTA and CDR2 is FQGTGA. CDR3 sequence (DNA): TGTGCCAGCAGCTTACCTCGGCTAGCGGATCTAAAAAGATCAGATACGCAGTATTTT. This translates into CASSLPRLADLKRSDTQYF.

The genes are TRBV6-1 and TRBJ2-7, with D possibly TRBD1 on 6 matching bases. This CDR3 has 14 residues. The V end lost 5 bases, the J end lost 4 bases, and 15 bases lay between the germline ends. The germline V gene has CDR1 MNHNS and CDR2 SASEGT. CDR3 sequence (DNA): TGTGCCAGCAGTTTAAGAGGGGGTGGGTACGAGCAGTACTTC. It encodes CASSLRGGGYEQYF.

As regards this clone: This is likely an artifact of a read error, given a far larger clone one base away. Other DNA sequences from this sample encode an identical CDR3 as well. V usage is TRBV6-5 and J usage is TRBJ1-6; D is uncertain. Germline-derived CDR1 and CDR2 are MNHEY and SVGAGI. Deletions cut 4 bases from V and 6 bases from J, with 4 bases between. The CDR3 loop spans 12 amino acids. As DNA, the CDR3 is TGTGCCAGCAGTTCGCTTAATTCACCCCTCCACTTT. It encodes CASSSLNSPLHF.

Note on this clone: This likely traces to a read error, being one base from a far larger clone. The CDR3 nucleotides are TGTGCCAGCAGCTTGGCGGCGCGGGAGGACGAGCAGTACTTC. Protein sequence: CASSLAAREDEQYF. The chain joins TRBV13 to TRBJ2-7, with 8 positions matching TRBD2. The V and J ends lost 3 bases and 5 bases, in that order; junction bases with no gene match: 6. The length of the CDR3 is 14 residues. Per the germline V gene, CDR1 is PRHDT and CDR2 is FYEKMQ (reference sequence).

Ten or more counts support this clone. The chain couples TRBV11-2 to TRBJ1-1, with 8 nucleotides matching TRBD1. The V segment lost 3 bases and the J segment 6 bases; nucleotides outside the gene matches: 6. Germline CDR1 reads SGHAT; CDR2 reads FQNNGV. This CDR3 is built from 14 residues. The CDR3 nucleotides read TGTGCCAGCAGCTTTTTACAGGGGGTTGCTGAAGCTTTCTTT. Translating it yields CASSFLQGVAEAFF.

This clone appeared a few times. V and J are TRBV5-4 and TRBJ2-4, with a possible D match to TRBD1 (5 bases). This CDR3 spans 14 amino acids. Trimming removed 3 bases from V and 1 base from J, with 8 bases in between. Germline-derived CDR1 and CDR2 are SGHNT and YYREEE (reference sequence). The CDR3 DNA sequence: TGTGCCAGCAGCTGGGCAGGGGCCAAAAACATTCAGTACTTC. This gives the protein CASSWAGAKNIQYF.

By proportion, this clone is medium-sized (0.01 to 0.1%). The rearrangement joins TRBV5-4 to TRBJ1-2; 9 bases fit TRBD1. Germline CDR1 reads SGHNT; CDR2 reads YYREEE (reference sequence). The CDR3 totals 16 residues. The junction had 6 bases not matched to a gene; V was cut back by 0 bases and J by 3 bases. Here the CDR3 reads CASSLDLGQGDYGYTF. The CDR3 DNA is TGTGCCAGCAGCTTGGATCTGGGACAGGGCGACTATGGCTACACCTTC.

On this clone: With a far larger clone one base away, a read error is the likely cause. Additional DNA sequences in this sample encode the identical CDR3. The genes are TRBV5-4 and TRBJ2-5; 7 bases align to TRBD2. This CDR3 region has 14 residues. V trimming: 4 bases; J trimming: 3 bases; junction bases outside the gene matches: 6. Germline CDR1 reads SGHNT; CDR2 reads YYREEE (reference sequence). Written as DNA, the CDR3 is TGTGCCAGCAGCCAAGATGGGGGGGAAGAGACCCAGTACTTC. Translation gives CASSQDGGEETQYF.

This clone was detected many times. Here the CDR3 reads CASRNYREATGEQFF. The CDR3 DNA follows: TGTGCCAGCAGGAATTACAGGGAGGCCACTGGAGAGCAGTTCTTC. V is TRBV7-9 and J is TRBJ2-1; D may correspond to TRBD1 or TRBD2 (6 bases each). From germline, CDR1 is SEHNR and CDR2 FQNEAQ (reference sequence). The CDR3 is made up of 15 amino acids. The V gene lost 6 bases and the J gene lost 10 bases, with 22 bases spanning the gap.

This clone appeared many times. The chain carries TRBV5-5 and TRBJ2-7, with no clear D. There are 15 residues in the CDR3. CDR1 and CDR2 (germline): SGHKS, YYEKEE (reference sequence). V was shortened by 3 bases and J by 4 bases, with 17 bases between the two germline ends. This CDR3 is CASSSSEVGMYEQYF. In DNA, the CDR3 is TGTGCCAGCAGCTCGAGTGAGGTGGGAATGTACGAGCAGTACTTC.

This clone was seen a few times. V is TRBV4-2 and J is TRBJ2-2, with TRBD1 matching over 9 bases. V was clipped by 5 bases and J by 3 bases; unmatched bases: 16. The germline gives CDR1 LGHNA, CDR2 YNFKEQ. CDR3 length equals 19 residues. The chain's CDR3 is CASSSPRGTGGRDTGELFF. In nucleotides, the CDR3 is TGTGCCAGCAGCTCCCCTAGGGGAACAGGGGGCAGAGACACCGGGGAGCTGTTTTTT.

This clone has ten or more counts. The V and J genes are TRBV11-2 and TRBJ1-5; TRBD1 might be the D (6 bases). In germline, CDR1 is SGHAT, CDR2 FQNNGV. CDR3 length: 15 residues. V was shortened by 5 bases and J by 2 bases, with 13 bases between the two germline ends. CDR3 coding DNA: TGTGCCAGCAGCCATACAGGGCCGGGCAATCAGCCCCAGCATTTT. Protein: CASSHTGPGNQPQHF.

This clone appeared a few times. The J gene is TRBJ1-6, the V gene TRBV4-2; D is perhaps TRBD1 (6 bases). The V gene's germline CDR1 is LGHNA and CDR2 YNFKEQ. V dropped 3 bases and J dropped 7 bases, with 16 bases sitting between them. This CDR3 spans 16 amino acids. CDR3 loop: CASSQGPGEWNSPLHF. The CDR3 coding sequence is TGTGCCAGCAGCCAGGGACCAGGGGAATGGAATTCACCCCTCCACTTT.

This clone was recorded at least ten times. The genes are TRBV7-2 and TRBJ2-3; 11 bases map to TRBD1. From germline, CDR1 is SGHTA and CDR2 FQGNSA. V lost 4 bases and J lost 4; bases outside the gene matches: 4. The CDR3 spans 15 residues. In nucleotides, the CDR3 is TGTGCCAGCAGCTACGGACAGGGGGCGGCAGATACGCAGTATTTT. Translated: CASSYGQGAADTQYF. The full variable domain, in which reference TRBV7-2 and TRBJ2-3 provide the parts outside the CDR3, is GAGVSQSPSNKVTEKGKDVELRCDPISGHTALYWYRQSLGQGLEFLIYFQGNSAPDKSGLPSDRFSAERTGGSVSTLTIQRTQQEDSAVYLCASSYGQGAADTQYFGPGTRLTVL.

Judged by abundance, this clone is medium-sized. V gene TRBV2 combines with J gene TRBJ2-7; a possible D gene is TRBD2 (5 bases). Trimming shortened V by 4 bases and J by 1 base, and 11 bases separated the two germline ends. The CDR3 runs 14 residues. Germline assignment: CDR1 SNHLY and CDR2 FYNNEI. CDR3 residues: CASSGYGDSYEQYF. CDR3 sequence (DNA): TGTGCCAGCAGTGGCTACGGGGATTCCTACGAGCAGTACTTC.

This clone was found many times. This sequence joins TRBV6-5 and TRBJ2-7; 8 positions agree with TRBD1. The V gene end was trimmed by 6 bases and the J gene end by 5 bases; junction bases not matched to a gene: 12. The length of the CDR3 is 15 residues. The germline V gene has CDR1 MNHEY and CDR2 SVGAGI. The CDR3 DNA reads as TGTGCCAGCAGCCAAACCCCGACAGGGGCGGACGAGCAGTACTTC. It codes for CASSQTPTGADEQYF.

A few counts support this clone. The junction shows a germline mismatch at one end, possibly a read error. The chain links TRBV5-4 to TRBJ2-7, with unresolved D. This CDR3 spans 14 amino acids. In germline, CDR1 is SGHNT, CDR2 YYREEE (reference sequence). The CDR3 sequence: CASSQGPALGEQYF. Written as DNA, the CDR3 is TGCGCCAGCAGCCAAGGTCCTGCGTTGGGCGAGCAGTACTTC.

This clone was counted only a few times. A far larger clone is just one base off, so this is likely a read error. The chain links TRBV14 to TRBJ1-1, with unresolved D. The CDR3 has 12 amino acids. Germline V gene sequence: CDR1 SGHDN, CDR2 FVKESK. The CDR3 here is CASSQGLSEALF. The CDR3 DNA reads TGTGCCAGCAGCCAAGGACTCAGTGAAGCTCTCTTT.

In its sample, this clone was seen a few times. CDR3 region: CASSLAGIAGTAYNEQFF. CDR3 bases: TGTGCCAGCAGCTTAGCGGGAATAGCAGGTACGGCCTACAATGAGCAGTTCTTC. This chain connects TRBV6-4 to TRBJ2-1; 8 nucleotides line up with TRBD2. Germline CDR1 is MRHNA and CDR2 is SNTAGT. CDR3 size: 18 residues. After removal of 6 bases from V and 2 bases from J, the junction contained 15 bases not matched to a gene.

The chain carries TRBV7-6 and TRBJ2-3; 9 bases are a match to TRBD2. Germline V gene data show CDR1 as SGHVS and CDR2 as FNYEAQ. Unmatched junction bases numbered 17, after V lost 5 bases and J lost 2 bases. CDR3 length: 19 residues. The CDR3 nucleotides read TGTGCCAGCAGCCCACTGGTGACTAGCGGTAGCGATTTCACAGATACGCAGTATTTT. Translation gives CASSPLVTSGSDFTDTQYF.